Sequencing of this TCR beta chain was carried out in a study of T cells in Graves' hyperthyroidism and ophthalmopathy. CDR3 length: 16 amino acids. From germline, CDR1 is SNHLY and CDR2 FYNNEI. With respect to this clonotype: Mismatch with germline at one junction end may stem from a read error.

Amplification of TCR beta CDR3 regions used RNA as the template. The TCR CDR3 first-round RT-PCR relied on the HTBI primer set. Using its own MiXCR run on the multiplex PCR reads, TCRdb lists one record per CDR3 protein. The sample carries over 650,000 distinct CDR3 sequences, over 40% recorded once. This chain joins TRBV2 and TRBJ1-1; D call uncertain. Sequences were obtained from peripheral blood or thyroid tissue (not recorded which). The clonotype comes from an adult man with Graves' disease, either hyperthyroidism or ophthalmopathy (not recorded which). The CDR3 DNA reads as TGTACCAGCAGCGTAGCTGAGAGTTCAGGGAACACTGAAGCTTTCTTT. It encodes CTSSVAESSGNTEAFF.